The rows below give T cell receptor beta chains drawn from one sample of a study of a mutant IDH1 vaccine in newly diagnosed glioma. TCRdb keeps only in-frame clones here, not all; method: immunoSEQ multiplex PCR. The data show 15,000 or so clones, over 95% seen once. Material: peripheral blood mononuclear cells (PBMCs), obtained from a glioma patient treated with radiotherapy, temozolomide or both. These receptors originate from a woman younger than 30 with glioma. Some clones in this sample may be carry-over from other donors' samples. Each CDR3 is given with its conserved first and last residue. The D gene is left open where the match is weak.

. TRBJ2-7 TRBV14 CASSQISRAYEQYF
. TRBJ1-4 TRBV18 CASSPPGANEKLFF
. TRBJ1-1 TRBV6-5 CASSYSLQGTEAFF
TRBD1 TRBJ1-2 TRBV5-1 CASSGGQEFNYGYTF
. TRBJ1-5 TRBV25-1 CASSHRGAIHF
. TRBJ2-3 TRBV29-1 CSVDGGIGSDTQYF
TRBD1 TRBJ2-7 TRBV11-2 CASSVDRGPEQYF
TRBD1 TRBJ2-5 TRBV19 CASRDRAGGVQETQYF
TRBD2 TRBJ2-7 TRBV28 CASNRLAGGHEQYF
TRBD1 TRBJ1-2 TRBV27 CASRRAGGAGTYGYTF
. TRBJ2-6 TRBV25-1 CASMASGANVLTF
. TRBJ2-5 TRBV15 CATSAPGVLLLQETQYF
. TRBJ1-1 TRBV11-3 CASSLFPNTEAFF
. TRBJ1-2 TRBV7-9 CASSPNEFYGYTF
TRBD1 TRBJ1-6 TRBV13 CASSPGQGKNNSPLHF
. TRBJ2-6 TRBV11-3 CASSRGASNSGANVLTF
. TRBJ1-1 TRBV19 CASSIGRTEAFF
. TRBJ1-5 TRBV6-5 CASSSGSGGHQPQHF
TRBD1 TRBJ1-3 TRBV19 CASSIDPTGQVGARNTIYF
TRBD2 TRBJ2-7 TRBV7-9 CASSPPDGRAPYEQYF
TRBD1 TRBJ2-4 TRBV19 CASSGGQENIQYF
. TRBJ1-2 TRBV30 CAWSVKDGPSSLGYTF
. TRBJ2-2 TRBV5-1 CASSFGQSNTGELFF
. TRBJ1-1 TRBV10-3 CAITRTPENTEAFF
. TRBJ2-7 TRBV11-3 CASSSRAPGVSEQYF
TRBD1 TRBJ1-2 TRBV18 CASSADRRVNYGYTF
. TRBJ1-2 TRBV9 CASSRDGYGYTF
. TRBJ2-7 TRBV5-1 CASSNGQGLTYEQYF
. TRBJ1-3 TRBV6-1 CASSEGGLGNTIYF
. TRBJ1-1 TRBV18 CASSLTALNTEAFF
. TRBJ2-6 TRBV7-6 CASSLAGANVLTF
TRBD2 TRBJ2-3 TRBV7-9 CASSLPMVLAGGQPQYF
. TRBJ2-3 TRBV2 CASSEETPGGTDTQYF
TRBD1 TRBJ2-7 TRBV5-1 CASSSGGRYEQYF
. TRBJ2-1 TRBV11-3 CASSLDPAGGPGGEQFF
. TRBJ1-1 TRBV5-4 CASSLDPGSNTEAFF
. TRBJ1-3 TRBV6-5 CASSYSGRFSGNTIYF
. TRBJ2-1 TRBV4-2 CASSQDRAGHYNEQFF
TRBD1 TRBJ2-7 TRBV4-2 CASSPNVASLGQGYEQYF
. TRBJ1-1 TRBV5-6 CASSLPIFPAEAFF
TRBD1 TRBJ1-6 TRBV13 CASSLARQGYSPLHF
TRBD1 TRBJ2-1 TRBV28 CASSTRFGQVKHNEQFF
. TRBJ1-5 TRBV19 CASSNLGSQPQHF
. TRBJ2-7 TRBV11-2 CASSLAQFYEQYF
TRBD1 TRBJ2-1 TRBV19 CASRDRGNEQFF
TRBD1 TRBJ1-5 TRBV7-2 CASSSDRVQPQHF
TRBD1 TRBJ2-2 TRBV25-1 CASRRDRDTGELFF
TRBD1 TRBJ1-5 TRBV10-3 CAISQGEHQPQHF
. TRBJ1-1 TRBV7-2 CASSFQGNTEAFF
. TRBJ1-6 TRBV30 CACGHRNSPLHF
TRBD1 TRBJ2-2 TRBV6-6 CASSNRGAWELFF
TRBD2 TRBJ2-2 TRBV19 CASSPKGAGGPIGELFF
TRBD2 TRBJ2-1 TRBV19 CASGGLAGGRGYNEQFF
. TRBJ1-2 TRBV5-6 CASSLVTPGVGGYTF